This T cell receptor beta chain was recorded in a study of regulatory T cells in long-lasting Graves disease. In germline, CDR1 is MDHEN, CDR2 SYDVKM. Trimming removed 6 bases from V and 1 base from J, with 13 bases in between. This CDR3 contains 14 residues. This clonotype was seen repeatedly, ten times or more. Sample time point: persistent/refractory GD, antithyroid drugs over 5 years with positive TRAb. Extracted PBMC RNA gave rise to the TCR library. With EDTA tubes as the receptacles, roughly 9.7 milliliters of peripheral blood were drawn. TCR beta libraries were built with iRepertoire HTBI primers and Arm-PCR of CDR3 regions. TCRdb reprocessed the multiplex PCR reads via MiXCR and lists one record per CDR3 protein. The sample holds about 660,000 distinct CDR3 sequences, roughly 30% seen once.

This clonotype was obtained from a female donor with Graves disease. The V gene is TRBV28, the J gene TRBJ2-7; the D gene is possibly TRBD1 (6 bases). The sample was peripheral blood mononuclear cells (PBMCs), taken when the disease was refractory, from a patient treated with antithyroid drugs. This CDR3 is CASSPGTISYEQYF. The CDR3 nucleotides are TGTGCCAGCAGCCCAGGGACAATTTCCTACGAGCAGTACTTC.